A single sample is the source of the 9 T cell receptor beta chains below, sequenced in a study of blood T cell repertoires in COVID-19. Profiled with immunoSEQ multiplex PCR; TCRdb holds only in-frame clones, not every one. The table includes 300,000 to 450,000 clones, around 85% detected once. Sequencing was done on a sample of peripheral blood. These receptor sequences come from a woman younger than 35 with acute or convalescent COVID-19.

This chain joins TRBV11-2 and TRBJ2-3, with unresolved D. The germline V gene encodes CDR1 SGHAT and CDR2 FQNNGV. The CDR3 is made up of 14 amino acids. V gave up 1 base and J gave up 3 bases, with 8 bases separating them. Written as DNA, the CDR3 is TGTGCCAGCAGCTTAGTTACAGATACAGATACGCAGTATTTT. It specifies CASSLVTDTDTQYF.

The rearrangement joins TRBV2 to TRBJ2-7; 9 positions agree with TRBD1. V was clipped by 7 bases and J by 7 bases; unmatched bases: 11. The germline V gene encodes CDR1 SNHLY and CDR2 FYNNEI. CDR3 size: 14 residues. The CDR3 sequence is CASKEEAGTGEQYF. DNA of the CDR3: TGTGCCAGCAAGGAGGAGGCAGGGACAGGGGAGCAGTACTTC.

This chain links TRBV6-5 with TRBJ2-1; 8 bases align to TRBD2. Germline V lookup: CDR1 MNHEY, CDR2 SVGAGI. The CDR3 runs 13 residues. Unmatched junction bases numbered 3, after V lost 9 bases and J lost 2 bases. The CDR3 nucleotides read TGTGCCAGTCGACTAGCGACCTACAATGAGCAGTTCTTC. Residues: CASRLATYNEQFF.

The V call is TRBV27, the J call TRBJ2-1, with a weak D call TRBD2 (6 bases). Per germline, CDR1 MNHEY and CDR2 SMNVEV (reference sequence). The V end was cut by 5 bases, the J end by 7 bases, with 15 bases between. The CDR3 is made up of 14 amino acids. DNA for the CDR3: TGTGCCAGCAGTCCCCGGGGGAGGTCAAATGAGCAGTTCTTC. Its protein product is CASSPRGRSNEQFF.

The chain links TRBV3-1 (or the pseudogene TRBV3-2) to TRBJ2-1; weak D call: TRBD1 (5 bases). Germline V gene lookup returns CDR1 LGHDT and CDR2 YNNKEL (reference sequence). V lost 0 bases, J lost 6 bases, and 15 bases lay in between. The CDR3 has 16 residues. In DNA, the CDR3 is TGTGCCAGCAGCCAAGATGCAGGGTGGGGAACCAATGAGCAGTTCTTC. It yields the protein CASSQDAGWGTNEQFF.

V is TRBV9 and J is TRBJ2-3; 9 bases match TRBD1. The V and J ends lost 0 bases and 0 bases, in that order; junction bases with no gene match: 11. The germline gives CDR1 SGDLS, CDR2 YYNGEE. The CDR3 loop spans 19 amino acids. The CDR3 DNA is TGTGCCAGCAGCGTAGAGGGACAGGGTTTTTTGTCTAGCACAGATACGCAGTATTTT. Protein: CASSVEGQGFLSSTDTQYF.

This chain joins TRBV14 and TRBJ2-5; maybe TRBD2 (7 bases). V shed 4 bases and J shed 4 bases, with 19 bases lying between them. CDR1 and CDR2 from the germline V gene are SGHDN and FVKESK. The CDR3 loop spans 16 amino acids. CDR3 sequence: CASSLAWGGMRETQYF. The CDR3 coding sequence is TGTGCCAGCAGCCTTGCTTGGGGGGGCATGCGAGAGACCCAGTACTTC.

This chain joins TRBV7-9 and TRBJ1-1, with D maybe TRBD1 (5 bases). The germline V gene has CDR1 SEHNR and CDR2 FQNEAQ (reference sequence). This CDR3 spans 14 amino acids. Between the trimmed V and J ends, which lost 5 bases and 3 bases, there was a span of 13 bases. The DNA of the CDR3 is TGTGCCAGCAGCCCGGTCTCGGGGGACACTGAAGCTTTCTTT. Amino acids: CASSPVSGDTEAFF.

This sequence joins TRBV25-1 and TRBJ1-1, with D unclear. The CDR3 is 12 residues long. Germline CDR1 MGHDK, CDR2 SYGVNS. V lost 4 bases and J lost 7, with 10 bases in between. This CDR3 reads CASSASGSEAFF. The CDR3 DNA sequence: TGTGCCAGCAGTGCCTCTGGCAGTGAAGCTTTCTTT.